The 28 T cell receptor beta chains presented below share a single source sample, sequenced in a study of cytomegalovirus exposure and HLA in healthy donors. A multiplex PCR was run with 60 Vbeta primers and 13 Jbeta primers. Profiled with immunoSEQ multiplex PCR; TCRdb holds only in-frame clones, not every one. The table includes around 150,000 clones, around 68% detected once. Source material: PBMCs. The origin of the receptors is a man between 50 and 59 years old in good health and CMV-seronegative.

The chain carries TRBV18 and TRBJ2-3, with D perhaps TRBD2 (5 bases). Germline V gives CDR1 KGHSH, CDR2 LQKENI. V lost 6 bases and J lost 4, with 20 bases in between. CDR3 size: 16 residues. CDR3 protein: CASSGRGRRTPDTQYF. The DNA for the CDR3 is TGTGCCAGCTCCGGCCGAGGGCGGAGGACCCCAGATACGCAGTATTTT.

This clone was seen only a few times. The chain combines TRBV5-1 with TRBJ2-7; TRBD2 matches at 14 bases. Trimming cost V 3 bases and J 3 bases; bases outside gene matches: 8. Germline CDR1 reads SGHRS; CDR2 reads YFSETQ. This CDR3 contains 17 residues. CDR3: CASSSWGTSGGVYEQYF. The CDR3 nucleotides read TGCGCCAGCAGCTCGTGGGGGACTAGCGGGGGAGTCTACGAGCAGTACTTC.

The chain couples TRBV5-1 to TRBJ1-2; no firm D call. The CDR3 is made up of 13 amino acids. The V end was cut by 0 bases, the J end by 4 bases, with 7 bases between. Germline V gene sequence: CDR1 SGHRS, CDR2 YFSETQ. For the CDR3, the DNA is TGCGCCAGCAGCTTGGTAGACTCCTATGGCTACACCTTC. Protein product: CASSLVDSYGYTF.

The rearrangement uses TRBV6-1 and TRBJ2-1, with 11 bases lining up with TRBD2. CDR1 is MNHNS and CDR2 is SASEGT in the germline V gene. The CDR3 contains 15 residues. The V gene end was trimmed by 8 bases and the J gene end by 8 bases; junction bases not matched to a gene: 11. CDR3 loop: CASVFSIAGGHEQFF. Here the CDR3 DNA reads TGTGCCAGCGTTTTCTCGATAGCGGGGGGGCATGAGCAGTTCTTC.

Only a few counts were recorded for this clone. The chain uses TRBV6-1 and TRBJ1-3; D gene ambiguous. Germline CDR1 and CDR2: MNHNS and SASEGT. V lost 1 base to trimming and J lost 0 bases, with 10 bases between them. The CDR3 totals 16 residues. Written as DNA, the CDR3 is TGTGCCAGCAGTGAAGTGGTAGGGAGCTCTGGAAACACCATATATTTT. It specifies CASSEVVGSSGNTIYF.

The chain couples TRBV6-1 to TRBJ1-6; D is perhaps TRBD1 (6 bases). Between the trimmed V and J ends, which lost 1 base and 4 bases, there was a span of 8 bases. The CDR3 runs to 15 residues. Germline loops: CDR1 MNHNS, CDR2 SASEGT. CDR3: CASSEGTAYNSPLHF. The CDR3 DNA is TGTGCCAGCAGTGAAGGGACAGCATATAATTCACCCCTCCACTTT.

The chain employs TRBV11-2 and TRBJ1-2; no clear D. The CDR3 runs to 13 residues. CDR1 and CDR2 from the germline V gene are SGHAT and FQNNGV. V lost 3 bases, J lost 6 bases, and 11 bases lay in between. The CDR3 nucleotides are TGTGCCAGCAGCTTGAGGAGACCTCATGGCTACACCTTC. Translation gives CASSLRRPHGYTF.

This sequence joins TRBV2 and TRBJ1-5; 9 bases agree with TRBD1. Germline-derived CDR1 and CDR2 are SNHLY and FYNNEI. There are 17 residues in the CDR3. The J segment lost 2 bases and the V segment lost 4 bases, leaving 9 bases of the junction unmatched. In DNA, the CDR3 is TGTGCCAGCAGTGGAAACGAGAGGACAGGGGGCAATCAGCCCCAGCATTTT. Translated: CASSGNERTGGNQPQHF.

The genes are TRBV5-6 and TRBJ2-3, with 9 bases matching TRBD1. CDR1 and CDR2 (germline): SGHDT, YYEEEE. CDR3 length: 14 amino acids. With V trimmed by 5 bases and J by 5 bases, 6 bases remained unmatched. The CDR3 is CASRGQGQGDTQYF. The CDR3 DNA follows: TGTGCCAGCAGGGGACAGGGCCAAGGAGATACGCAGTATTTT.

The rearrangement uses TRBV6-5 and TRBJ1-1; no clear D gene. CDR1 is MNHEY and CDR2 is SVGAGI in the germline V gene. Trimming stripped 2 bases from V and 6 bases from J, with 13 bases between. The CDR3 contains 14 residues. CDR3 sequence (DNA): TGTGCCAGCAGTTACGGCCAGGCCCGACCTGAAGCTTTCTTT. Translating gives CASSYGQARPEAFF.

In its sample, this clone was seen once. The chain links TRBV5-1 to TRBJ1-5; the D gene is possibly TRBD1 (5 bases). The CDR3 extends over 14 amino acids. Trimming cost V 0 bases and J 4 bases, with 8 bases left between them. The germline V gene encodes CDR1 SGHRS and CDR2 YFSETQ. The CDR3 nucleotides read TGCGCCAGCAGCTTGGAGGGGTTTAATCAGCCCCAGCATTTT. The encoded protein is CASSLEGFNQPQHF.

The chain employs TRBV11-2 and TRBJ1-2; 7 bases agree with TRBD1. Germline CDR1 and CDR2: SGHAT and FQNNGV. This CDR3 spans 13 amino acids. J was trimmed by 4 bases and V by 5 bases; bases with no gene match: 4. The CDR3 is CASSVDRAYGYTF. The CDR3 region has the DNA TGTGCCAGCAGCGTTGACAGGGCCTATGGCTACACCTTC.

The chain has TRBV11-2 and TRBJ2-7, with TRBD1 as a possible D gene (5 bases). With 0 bases removed from V and 10 bases from J, the gap between germline ends came to 10 bases. The CDR3 length is 12 residues. Germline V gene sequence: CDR1 SGHAT, CDR2 FQNNGV. CDR3 loop: CASSLDVQGQYF. CDR3 nucleotide sequence: TGTGCCAGCAGCTTAGATGTCCAGGGCCAGTACTTC.

The chain uses TRBV5-1 and TRBJ2-1; 8 nucleotides align to TRBD1. The CDR3 has 15 amino acids. CDR1 is SGHRS and CDR2 is YFSETQ in the germline V gene. V lost 0 bases to trimming and J lost 6 bases; unmatched junction nucleotides: 5. In nucleotides, the CDR3 is TGCGCCAGCAGCTTGGTAGGACAGGGTATCAATGAGCAGTTCTTC. This translates into CASSLVGQGINEQFF.

J is TRBJ2-3 and V is TRBV15; D may be TRBD2 (5 bases). The V end lost 4 bases, the J end lost 3 bases, and 17 bases lay between the germline ends. From germline, CDR1 is LNHNV and CDR2 YYDKDF (reference sequence). This CDR3 has 16 residues. The CDR3 DNA reads TGTGCCACCAGCAACACACTAGGATTTGGAACAGATACGCAGTATTTT. Translation gives CATSNTLGFGTDTQYF.

The rearrangement links TRBV19 to TRBJ1-1; 8 bases fit TRBD1. Germline V CDR1 and CDR2: LNHDA, SQIVND (reference sequence). The CDR3 consists of 15 residues. The V gene end was trimmed by 5 bases and the J gene end by 1 base; junction bases not matched to a gene: 6. DNA of the CDR3: TGTGCCAGTAGTTCGACAGGGGCGCAGAACACTGAAGCTTTCTTT. It specifies CASSSTGAQNTEAFF.

The V call is TRBV29-1, the J call TRBJ2-3, with 9 nucleotides matching TRBD1. The CDR3 is 13 amino acids. CDR1 is SQVTM and CDR2 is ANQGSEA in the germline V gene. Unmatched junction bases numbered 3, after V lost 6 bases and J lost 2 bases. CDR3 in DNA: TGCAGCGTGACAGGGGGGAACACAGATACGCAGTATTTT. Residues: CSVTGGNTDTQYF.

The J gene is TRBJ2-7, the V gene TRBV5-1; maybe TRBD1 (6 bases). This CDR3 is 14 amino acids long. V lost 3 bases, J lost 0 bases, and 10 bases lay in between. Germline loops: CDR1 SGHRS, CDR2 YFSETQ. The CDR3 DNA follows: TGCGCCAGCAGCTCGCTGGGGGCCTCCTACGAGCAGTACTTC. This encodes CASSSLGASYEQYF. Based on the CDR3 plus reference TRBV5-1 and TRBJ2-7, the full variable domain is KAGVTQTPRYLIKTRGQQVTLSCSPISGHRSVSWYQQTPGQGLQFLFEYFSETQRNKGNFPGRFSGRQFSNSRSEMNVSTLELGDSALYLCASSSLGASYEQYFGPGTRLTVT.

This chain links TRBV11-2 with TRBJ2-5; possible D gene TRBD2, 5 bases. CDR1 and CDR2 (germline): SGHAT, FQNNGV. CDR3 length equals 14 residues. V gave up 5 bases and J gave up 4 bases, with 14 bases separating them. CDR3 nucleotides: TGTGCCAGCAGCACTGGACTGGTGGTAGAGACCCAGTACTTC. Amino acid sequence: CASSTGLVVETQYF.

This clone came up once. The J gene is TRBJ1-6, the V gene TRBV11-2; possible D gene TRBD1, 6 bases. Germline CDR1 is SGHAT and CDR2 is FQNNGV. This CDR3 is built from 14 residues. V was cut by 5 bases and J by 9 bases, with 14 bases left in between. The CDR3 DNA reads TGTGCCAGCAGCCCGGCAGGGGTCAGTTCACCCCTCCACTTT. Translation gives CASSPAGVSSPLHF.

The chain recombines TRBV12-5 with TRBJ2-2; TRBD1 matches 7 bases. Per the germline V gene, CDR1 is LGHNT and CDR2 is FRNRAP. V shed 4 bases and J 4 bases; nucleotides not matched to a gene: 9. This CDR3 spans 16 amino acids. CDR3 DNA sequence: TGTGCTAGTGGTTCGCCCGAGAGGGGGCTCACCGGGGAGCTGTTTTTT. The encoded protein is CASGSPERGLTGELFF.

This rearrangement joins TRBV5-6 to TRBJ2-4; perhaps TRBD1 as D (5 bases). The CDR3 sequence is 14 residues long. Deletions cut 3 bases from V and 0 bases from J, with 7 bases between. Germline CDR1 and CDR2: SGHDT and YYEEEE. The CDR3 spells CASSSTVAKNIQYF. CDR3 DNA sequence: TGTGCCAGCAGCTCGACAGTAGCCAAAAACATTCAGTACTTC.

The chain joins TRBV9 to TRBJ1-3, with D maybe TRBD1 (6 bases). Trimming took off 5 bases at V and 0 bases at J, with 21 bases between the two ends. The CDR3 sequence is 18 residues long. Germline V lookup: CDR1 SGDLS, CDR2 YYNGEE. The chain's CDR3 is CASSRSLDSSFSGNTIYF. The CDR3 nucleotides are TGTGCCAGCAGTCGTTCGCTGGACAGCTCCTTCTCTGGAAACACCATATATTTT. Full variable domain (remainder filled in from reference TRBV9 and TRBJ1-3): DSGVTQTPKHLITATGQRVTLRCSPRSGDLSVYWYQQSLDQGLQFLIQYYNGEERAKGNILERFSAQQFPDLHSELNLSSLELGDSALYFCASSRSLDSSFSGNTIYFGEGSWLTVV.

The chain's CDR3 is CASSLLIQGASNSPLHF. DNA for the CDR3: TGTGCCAGCAGCCTACTCATACAGGGGGCGAGTAATTCACCCCTCCACTTT. This sequence joins TRBV11-2 and TRBJ1-6, with 9 bases matching TRBD1. Trimming cost V 5 bases and J 6 bases; bases outside gene matches: 11. Germline V gene lookup returns CDR1 SGHAT and CDR2 FQNNGV. CDR3 length: 17 amino acids.

This clone was observed a handful of times. This rearrangement joins TRBV4-1 to TRBJ1-5; maybe TRBD1 (6 bases). Looked up from germline, CDR1 is MGHRA and CDR2 is YSYEKL. The V end was cut by 1 base, the J end by 1 base, with 11 bases between. This CDR3 is built from 16 residues. CDR3 DNA sequence: TGCGCCAGCAGCCAAGTCGGGGGGCGAAGCAATCAGCCCCAGCATTTT. This codes for CASSQVGGRSNQPQHF.

The chain employs TRBV2 and TRBJ1-6, with TRBD1 matching over 9 bases. The CDR3 loop spans 16 amino acids. Unmatched junction bases numbered 7, after V lost 6 bases and J lost 4 bases. Germline CDR1 is SNHLY and CDR2 is FYNNEI. In DNA form, the CDR3 reads TGTGCCAGCAGGGAACAGGGGGCGATTTATAATTCACCCCTCCACTTT. It translates to CASREQGAIYNSPLHF.

This sequence joins TRBV6-5 and TRBJ1-5, with D perhaps TRBD1 (5 bases). Germline values: CDR1 MNHEY, CDR2 SVGAGI. CDR3 length: 15 residues. Trimming took off 0 bases at V and 2 bases at J, with 8 bases between the two ends. CDR3 in amino acids: CASSYSARGNQPQHF. The CDR3 region has the DNA TGTGCCAGCAGTTACTCGGCCAGGGGCAATCAGCCCCAGCATTTT.

J is TRBJ1-1 and V is TRBV6-5; D gene uncertain. The CDR3 has 11 residues. The V gene lost 5 bases and the J gene lost 7 bases, with 8 bases spanning the gap. The V gene's germline CDR1 is MNHEY and CDR2 SVGAGI. The DNA of the CDR3 is TGTGCCAGCAGTGAAGAGGGTGAAGCTTTCTTT. Translation gives CASSEEGEAFF.